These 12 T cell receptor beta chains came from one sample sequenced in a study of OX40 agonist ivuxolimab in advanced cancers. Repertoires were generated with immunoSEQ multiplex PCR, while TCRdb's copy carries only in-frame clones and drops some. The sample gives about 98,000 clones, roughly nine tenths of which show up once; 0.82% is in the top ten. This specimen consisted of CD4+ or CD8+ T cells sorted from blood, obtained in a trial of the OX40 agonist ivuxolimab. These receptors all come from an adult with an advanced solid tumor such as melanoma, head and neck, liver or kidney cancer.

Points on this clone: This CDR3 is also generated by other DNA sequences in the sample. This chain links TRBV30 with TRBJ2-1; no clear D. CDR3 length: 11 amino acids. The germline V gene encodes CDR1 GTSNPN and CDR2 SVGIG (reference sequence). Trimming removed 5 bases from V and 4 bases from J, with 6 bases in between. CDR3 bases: TGTGCCTGGCGGTCTTACAATGAGCAGTTCTTC. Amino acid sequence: CAWRSYNEQFF.

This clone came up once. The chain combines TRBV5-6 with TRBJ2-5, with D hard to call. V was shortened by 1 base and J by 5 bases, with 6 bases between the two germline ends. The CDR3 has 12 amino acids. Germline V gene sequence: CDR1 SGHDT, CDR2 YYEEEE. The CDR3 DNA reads TGTGCCAGCAGCTTGTGGGCCGAGACCCAGTACTTC. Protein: CASSLWAETQYF.

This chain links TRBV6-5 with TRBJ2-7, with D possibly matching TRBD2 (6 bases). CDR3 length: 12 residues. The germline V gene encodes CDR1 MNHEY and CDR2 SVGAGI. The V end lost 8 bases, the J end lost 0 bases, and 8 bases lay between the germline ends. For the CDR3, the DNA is TGTGCCAGCGGTAGCGGCTCCTACGAGCAGTACTTC. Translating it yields CASGSGSYEQYF.

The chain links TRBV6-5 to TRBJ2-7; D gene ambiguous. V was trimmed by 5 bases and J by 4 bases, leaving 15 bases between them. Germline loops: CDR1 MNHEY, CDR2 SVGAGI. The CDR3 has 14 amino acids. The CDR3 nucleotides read TGTGCCAGCAGTCCCCGCCCTTACCCTTACGAGCAGTACGTC. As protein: CASSPRPYPYEQYV.

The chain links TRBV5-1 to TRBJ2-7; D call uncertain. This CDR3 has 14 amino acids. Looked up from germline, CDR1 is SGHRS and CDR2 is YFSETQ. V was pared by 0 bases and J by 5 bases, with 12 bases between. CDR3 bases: TGCGCCAGCAGCTTGGAAGGCCAGAACAACGAGCAGTACTTC. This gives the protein CASSLEGQNNEQYF.

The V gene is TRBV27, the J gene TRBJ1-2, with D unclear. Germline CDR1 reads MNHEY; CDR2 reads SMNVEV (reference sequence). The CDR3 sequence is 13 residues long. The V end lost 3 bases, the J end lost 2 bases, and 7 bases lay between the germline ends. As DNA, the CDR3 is TGTGCCAGCAGTTTCGCCAGAAACTATGGCTACACCTTC. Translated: CASSFARNYGYTF.

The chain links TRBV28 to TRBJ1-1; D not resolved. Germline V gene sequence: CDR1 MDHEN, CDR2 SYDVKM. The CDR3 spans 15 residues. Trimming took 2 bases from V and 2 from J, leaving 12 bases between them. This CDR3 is CASSLITAHNTEAFF. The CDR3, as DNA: TGTGCCAGCAGTTTAATAACAGCACACAACACTGAAGCTTTCTTT.

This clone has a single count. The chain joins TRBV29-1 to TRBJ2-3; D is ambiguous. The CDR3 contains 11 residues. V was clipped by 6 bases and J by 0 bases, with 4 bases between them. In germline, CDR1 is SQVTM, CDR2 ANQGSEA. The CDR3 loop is CSVDSTDTQYF. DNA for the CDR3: TGCAGCGTCGACAGCACAGATACGCAGTATTTT.

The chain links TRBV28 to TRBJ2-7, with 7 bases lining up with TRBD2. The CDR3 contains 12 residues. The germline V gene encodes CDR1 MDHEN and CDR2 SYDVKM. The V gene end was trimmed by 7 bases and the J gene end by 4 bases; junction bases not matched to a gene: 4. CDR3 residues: CASKGGPYEQYF. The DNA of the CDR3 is TGTGCCAGCAAGGGAGGGCCTTACGAGCAGTACTTC.

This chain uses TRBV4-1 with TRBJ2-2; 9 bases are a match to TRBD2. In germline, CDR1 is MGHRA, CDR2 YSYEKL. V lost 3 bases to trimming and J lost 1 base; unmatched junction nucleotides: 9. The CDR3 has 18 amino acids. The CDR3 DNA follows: TGCGCCAGCAGCCAGAGAGCGGGAGGCCTGTGGAACACCGGGGAGCTGTTTTTT. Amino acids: CASSQRAGGLWNTGELFF.

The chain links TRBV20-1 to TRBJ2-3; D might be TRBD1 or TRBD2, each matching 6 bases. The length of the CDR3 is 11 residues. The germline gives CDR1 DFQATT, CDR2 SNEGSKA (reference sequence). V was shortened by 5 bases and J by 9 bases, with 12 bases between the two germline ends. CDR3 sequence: CSASGGYTQYF. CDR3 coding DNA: TGCAGTGCTTCCGGGGGCTACACGCAGTATTTT.

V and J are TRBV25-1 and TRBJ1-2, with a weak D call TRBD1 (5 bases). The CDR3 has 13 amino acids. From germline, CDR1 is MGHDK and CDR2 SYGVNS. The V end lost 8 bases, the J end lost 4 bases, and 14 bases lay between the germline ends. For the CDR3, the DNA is TGTGCCAGCGGAAAGACAGCTAGCTATGGCTACACCTTC. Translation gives CASGKTASYGYTF.